The TCR beta chain under discussion was sequenced for a study of T cell responses to AZD1222 COVID-19 vaccine. Deletions cut 3 bases from V and 6 bases from J, with 6 bases between. Germline V gene data show CDR1 as LNHDA and CDR2 as SQIVND (reference sequence). This CDR3 spans 12 amino acids. For this clone: The antigen is undetermined.

Clones were read by immunoSEQ multiplex PCR, and TCRdb kept only the in-frame ones, dropping some. The repertoire has 100,000 to 150,000 clones, over 85% of them found once; the top ten carry about 5%. Study-level findings and limits: Among the donors, most were white British and more were female, and clonal diversity was possibly underestimated.

Sequencing used peripheral blood, obtained on day 0 of AZD1222 vaccination. This clonotype was obtained from an adult in good health. The rearrangement links TRBV19 to TRBJ1-5, with unresolved D. CDR3 bases: TGTGCCAGTAGTATCAGGAGTCAGCCCCAGCATTTT. Amino acids: CASSIRSQPQHF.